This passage covers 27 T cell receptor beta chains from one sample sequenced in a study of blood T cells in healthy people across ages. Using a J-beta primer mix together with a sample-barcoded 5' primer, a second PCR was run for about 6 to 11 cycles. TCRdb reprocessed the 5' RACE reads via MiXCR and lists one record per CDR3 protein. Among nearly 800,000 distinct CDR3 sequences, approximately 60% were seen once, and the ten largest hold around 24%. The specimen sequenced was blood. The receptor source for this set is a man between 40 and 49 years old in good health.

This clonotype occurred a few times. The CDR3: CASSQDSRAWGGSGETQYF. Here the CDR3 DNA reads TGCGCCAGCAGCCAAGACTCTCGGGCTTGGGGCGGGAGTGGTGAGACCCAGTACTTC. The V and J genes are TRBV4-3 and TRBJ2-5; the match to TRBD2 covers 7 bases. The V and J ends lost 0 bases and 5 bases, in that order; junction bases with no gene match: 18. This CDR3 comprises 19 residues. The germline gives CDR1 LGHNA, CDR2 YSLEER.

The rearrangement joins TRBV6-6 to TRBJ2-1, with 9 bases that match TRBD2. CDR1 is MNHNY and CDR2 is SVGAGI in the germline V gene (reference sequence). V shed 3 bases and J 1 base; nucleotides not matched to a gene: 4. The CDR3 spans 16 residues. CDR3 residues: CASSYPSGMSYNEQFF. The CDR3, as DNA: TGTGCCAGCAGTTATCCTAGCGGGATGTCCTACAATGAGCAGTTCTTC.

The chain has TRBV9 and TRBJ2-7; the D gene is possibly TRBD1 (6 bases). The CDR3 has 13 amino acids. Trimming took 3 bases from V and 7 from J, leaving 14 bases between them. Looked up from germline, CDR1 is SGDLS and CDR2 is YYNGEE. CDR3 in amino acids: CASSGTVRPEQYF. The DNA of the CDR3 is TGTGCCAGCAGCGGGACAGTTAGACCGGAGCAGTACTTC. Filled out from reference TRBV9 and TRBJ2-7, the complete variable domain reads DSGVTQTPKHLITATGQRVTLRCSPRSGDLSVYWYQQSLDQGLQFLIQYYNGEERAKGNILERFSAQQFPDLHSELNLSSLELGDSALYFCASSGTVRPEQYFGPGTRLTVT.

This clonotype was counted a few times. The CDR3 here is CSASRQARNSNQPQHF. DNA for the CDR3: TGCAGTGCTAGCCGACAGGCCCGGAATAGCAATCAGCCCCAGCATTTT. This chain uses TRBV20-1 with TRBJ1-5; D is perhaps TRBD1 (6 bases). Trimming shortened V by 3 bases and J by 0 bases, and 15 bases separated the two germline ends. This CDR3 contains 16 residues. Germline V gene lookup returns CDR1 DFQATT and CDR2 SNEGSKA (reference sequence).

The gene calls are TRBV7-8 and TRBJ2-7, with D possibly TRBD2 on 5 matching bases. V was cut by 0 bases and J by 2 bases, with 11 bases left in between. The CDR3 runs to 15 residues. CDR1 and CDR2 from the germline V gene are SGHVS and FQNEAQ. The CDR3 spells CASSLARDATYEQYF. The CDR3 bases are TGTGCCAGCAGCTTAGCACGGGATGCCACCTACGAGCAGTACTTC.

V is TRBV9 and J is TRBJ2-3, with 12 bases that match TRBD2. The CDR3 contains 16 residues. Germline trimming cut 4 bases from V and 3 bases from J; bases unmatched to any gene: 6. Germline V gene lookup returns CDR1 SGDLS and CDR2 YYNGEE. For the CDR3, the DNA is TGTGCCAGCAGCCTCAGGACTAGCGGGGTTACAGATACGCAGTATTTT. Residues: CASSLRTSGVTDTQYF.

This clonotype is termed medium-sized. The chain uses TRBV7-2 and TRBJ2-3; TRBD2 agrees at 10 bases. The CDR3 is 16 residues long. Per the germline V gene, CDR1 is SGHTA and CDR2 is FQGNSA. The V gene end was trimmed by 3 bases and the J gene end by 6 bases; junction bases not matched to a gene: 9. The CDR3 sequence is CASSFTIAGGGDTQYF. CDR3 nucleotides: TGTGCCAGCAGCTTTACAATAGCGGGAGGAGGGGATACGCAGTATTTT.

This clonotype was observed a few times. This sequence joins TRBV7-2 and TRBJ2-7; D perhaps matches TRBD2 (7 bases). The DNA end is a closer match to TRBJ2-5, so the J assignment may be wrong. The length of the CDR3 is 15 residues. The germline gives CDR1 SGHTA, CDR2 FQGNSA. The CDR3, as DNA: TGTGCCAGCAGCGAGGGGGGGGCTAGCCTAGAGACCCAGTACTTC. Translation: CASSEGGASLETQYF.

The V and J genes are TRBV5-1 and TRBJ2-1; D unclear. The CDR3 has 15 amino acids. CDR1 is SGHRS and CDR2 is YFSETQ in the germline V gene. Trimming took off 0 bases at V and 2 bases at J, with 9 bases between the two ends. In DNA, the CDR3 is TGCGCCAGCAGCTTGGGGGGTGTCACCTACAATGAGCAGTTCTTC. Protein: CASSLGGVTYNEQFF.

As for this clonotype: A junction boundary mismatches the germline segment, possibly from a read error. The rearrangement links TRBV20-1 to TRBJ1-5; tentative D call: TRBD1 (5 bases). This CDR3 is built from 13 residues. Germline CDR1 and CDR2: DFQATT and SNEGSKA (reference sequence). CDR3 DNA sequence: TGCAGTGCTAGTTACGGGGGAGATCAGCCCCAACATTTT. This gives the protein CSASYGGDQPQHF.

This clonotype was seen a handful of times. V and J are TRBV10-3 and TRBJ2-7; D gene uncertain. This CDR3 contains 16 residues. In germline, CDR1 is ENHRY, CDR2 SYGVKD. V dropped 3 bases and J dropped 5 bases, with 20 bases sitting between them. The CDR3 is CAISDSAAHVVHEQYF. In DNA, the CDR3 is TGTGCCATCAGTGACTCCGCAGCGCATGTGGTACACGAGCAGTACTTC.

This clonotype has a handful of counts. The rearrangement uses TRBV5-1 and TRBJ2-2; D is undetermined. The CDR3 length is 13 residues. V gave up 0 bases and J gave up 4 bases, with 4 bases separating them. Per the germline V gene, CDR1 is SGHRS and CDR2 is YFSETQ. The CDR3 DNA is TGCGCCAGCAGCTTGGATGTCACCGGGGAGCTGTTTTTT. Protein product: CASSLDVTGELFF.

The chain carries TRBV5-1 and TRBJ2-1, with D possibly matching TRBD2 (6 bases). This CDR3 contains 14 residues. Germline assignment: CDR1 SGHRS and CDR2 YFSETQ. V was trimmed by 3 bases and J by 8 bases, leaving 15 bases between them. The CDR3 here is CASSSALAGYEQFF. The CDR3 nucleotides read TGCGCCAGCAGCTCGGCGCTCGCGGGATATGAGCAGTTCTTC.

J is TRBJ2-7 and V is TRBV6-6; TRBD1 might be the D (6 bases). Trimming pared 5 bases from V and 4 bases from J, leaving 12 bases between. The germline V gene has CDR1 MNHNY and CDR2 SVGAGI (reference sequence). This CDR3 has 13 residues. The CDR3 nucleotides are TGTGCCAGCAGTGACTGGACAGAGTACGAGCAGTACTTC. It specifies CASSDWTEYEQYF.

This chain links TRBV24-1 with TRBJ2-1; 7 nucleotides align to TRBD1. The ends lost 9 bases at V and 7 bases at J; junction bases unmatched: 11. Germline values: CDR1 KGHDR, CDR2 SFDVKD. CDR3 length: 14 amino acids. This CDR3 is CATRSGTEGNEQFF. CDR3 coding DNA: TGTGCCACCCGCTCCGGGACAGAAGGGAATGAGCAGTTCTTC.

The V call is TRBV5-1, the J call TRBJ2-6; D gene unclear. This CDR3 is built from 14 residues. The V gene lost 7 bases and the J gene lost 0 bases, with 8 bases spanning the gap. In germline, CDR1 is SGHRS, CDR2 YFSETQ. In DNA, the CDR3 is TGCGCCAGCCGTGATATCTCTGGGGCCAACGTCCTGACTTTC. It encodes CASRDISGANVLTF.

The V and J genes are TRBV28 and TRBJ2-3, with D tentatively TRBD1 or TRBD2 (5 bases each). Trimming shortened V by 3 bases and J by 12 bases, and 22 bases separated the two germline ends. This CDR3 has 15 residues. From germline, CDR1 is MDHEN and CDR2 SYDVKM. For the CDR3, the DNA is TGTGCCAGCAGTTTCTCTATTGGGGGACCGGGACCCCAGTATTTT. Residues: CASSFSIGGPGPQYF.

The CDR3 region has the DNA TGTGCCAGCAGCGTAGCGAGACGCGGGGGGAGCGCAGATACGCAGTATTTT. Encoded protein: CASSVARRGGSADTQYF. V gene TRBV9 combines with J gene TRBJ2-3; 8 nucleotides match TRBD2. Germline loops: CDR1 SGDLS, CDR2 YYNGEE. The CDR3 totals 17 residues. V lost 0 bases, J lost 4 bases, and 10 bases stayed unmatched.

This chain uses TRBV7-9 with TRBJ1-2; TRBD1 aligns across 7 bases. The germline gives CDR1 SEHNR, CDR2 FQNEAQ (reference sequence). V shed 4 bases, J shed 4 bases, and the junction held 6 bases outside the gene matches. CDR3 length equals 14 residues. In DNA, the CDR3 is TGTGCCAGCAGCTCCCAGGGGGGGTTCTATGGCTACACCTTC. Amino acid sequence: CASSSQGGFYGYTF.

This clonotype came up once. This chain joins TRBV15 and TRBJ1-4; maybe TRBD1 (5 bases). CDR1 is LNHNV and CDR2 is YYDKDF in the germline V gene (reference sequence). V was cut by 3 bases and J by 6 bases, with 14 bases left in between. This CDR3 spans 15 amino acids. The CDR3 DNA sequence: TGTGCCACCAGCAGCGCAAGCCAGGGTTATGAAAAACTGTTTTTT. Its translation is CATSSASQGYEKLFF.

The CDR3 nucleotides read TGTGCCAGCTTTAGCGGTGTGGATAGAAATTCACCCCTCCACTTT. Its translation: CASFSGVDRNSPLHF. This sequence joins TRBV28 and TRBJ1-6; D ambiguous. In germline, CDR1 is MDHEN, CDR2 SYDVKM. Trimming cost V 8 bases and J 7 bases, with 18 bases left between them. The CDR3 contains 15 residues. The entire variable domain, with the rest obtained from reference TRBV28 and TRBJ1-6, is as follows: DVKVTQSSRYLVKRTGEKVFLECVQDMDHENMFWYRQDPGLGLRLIYFSYDVKMKEKGDIPEGYSVSREKKERFSLILESASTNQTSMYLCASFSGVDRNSPLHFGNGTRLTVT.

A remark on this clonotype: A single base separates this from a much larger clone, so it may be a read error. The missing conserved phenylalanine or tryptophan at the end of this CDR3 makes a read error likely. The genes are TRBV29-1 and TRBJ2-5; unclear D gene. Germline V gene lookup returns CDR1 SQVTM and CDR2 ANQGSEA. V was shortened by 8 bases and J by 5 bases, with 12 bases between the two germline ends. CDR3 length equals 11 residues. CDR3 coding DNA: TGCAGCACCGGACCCTCGGAGACCCAGTACTTG. Its translation is CSTGPSETQYL.

This clonotype was seen a few times. V is TRBV11-3 and J is TRBJ2-7; 7 bases fit TRBD2. The CDR3 consists of 14 residues. V gave up 5 bases and J gave up 2 bases; unmatched junction bases: 6. Germline CDR1 SGHNT, CDR2 YENEEA. The CDR3 DNA sequence: TGTGCCAGCAGCCCCCGGGGGACTACCTACGAGCAGTACTTC. Protein: CASSPRGTTYEQYF. The whole variable domain, remainder taken from reference TRBV11-3 and TRBJ2-7, is EAGVVQSPRYKIIEKKQPVAFWCNPISGHNTLYWYLQNLGQGPELLIRYENEEAVDDSQLPKDRFSAERLKGVDSTLKIQPAELGDSAVYLCASSPRGTTYEQYFGPGTRLTVT.

The chain joins TRBV9 to TRBJ2-5; 11 bases align to TRBD1. The J segment lost 1 base and the V segment lost 4 bases, leaving 6 bases of the junction unmatched. CDR1 is SGDLS and CDR2 is YYNGEE in the germline V gene. The CDR3 extends over 16 amino acids. CDR3 sequence: CASSPGGTGGQETQYF. Written as DNA, the CDR3 is TGTGCCAGCAGCCCAGGGGGGACAGGGGGCCAAGAGACCCAGTACTTC.

The CDR3 is CASTFGGGTDTQYF. CDR3 sequence (DNA): TGTGCCAGCACCTTCGGCGGTGGCACAGATACGCAGTATTTT. The gene calls are TRBV6-6 and TRBJ2-3; no firm D call. V was cut by 7 bases and J by 1 base, with 12 bases left in between. This CDR3 has 14 residues. The germline V gene has CDR1 MNHNY and CDR2 SVGAGI (reference sequence).

V is TRBV4-2 and J is TRBJ1-2; no clear D. This CDR3 contains 11 residues. V was cut by 3 bases and J by 7 bases, with 6 bases left in between. Germline lookup yields CDR1 LGHNA and CDR2 YNFKEQ. CDR3 sequence: CASSHQFGYTF. CDR3 DNA sequence: TGTGCCAGCAGCCACCAATTTGGCTACACCTTC.

This chain connects TRBV12-3 or TRBV12-4 to TRBJ1-2; D remains unclear. The CDR3 is 14 amino acids. Trimming left V 5 bases short and J 4 bases short, with 14 bases between. The DNA for the CDR3 is TGTGCCAGCAGTCGGGCAGAACTTACCTATGGCTACACCTTC. Residues: CASSRAELTYGYTF.